This TCR beta chain was documented in a study of T-cell reconstitution after alpha-beta-depleted transplantation in children. This clonotype showed up many times. What it binds is not known. Unique molecular identifiers tagged the TCRbeta library. A single record per CDR3 protein comes from TCRdb applying MiXCR to the PCR reads. The table shows a few hundred thousand distinct CDR3 sequences, with approximately 41% occurring only once. V was shortened by 2 bases and J by 2 bases, with 4 bases between the two germline ends. This CDR3 has 13 residues. Germline V lookup: CDR1 KGHSH, CDR2 LQKENI. General observations from the study: T-cell numbers and diversity, one year after transplant, stemmed largely from T cells that were newly produced. Several hundred expanded graft clones reportedly gave rise to the alpha-beta T cells present about two months after transplant. The origin of high day-60 TCRbeta diversity in some patients lay in surviving recipient T cells and thymic progenitors.

J is TRBJ1-5 and V is TRBV18; D is unresolved. The origin of this receptor is a girl between 2 and 10 years old with aplastic anemia, due to receive a stem cell transplant. The sequenced sample was PBMCs, obtained before TCRalphabeta/CD19-depleted stem cell transplant. The CDR3 sequence is CASSPGGNQPQHF. The CDR3 DNA reads TGTGCCAGCTCACCAGGCGGCAATCAGCCCCAGCATTTT. Drawing the rest from reference TRBV18 and TRBJ1-5, the complete variable domain is NAGVMQNPRHLVRRRGQEARLRCSPMKGHSHVYWYRQLPEEGLKFMVYLQKENIIDESGMPKERFSAEFPKEGPSILRIQQVVRGDSAAYFCASSPGGNQPQHFGDGTRLSIL.